These 19 T cell receptor beta chains originate from one sample sequenced in a study of response to subunit inactivated influenza vaccine. In TCRdb, the RT-PCR reads were re-called with MiXCR into one record per CDR3 protein. The table lists some 850,000 distinct CDR3 sequences, approximately 17% of them singletons. The sample here was PBMCs from blood, taken 4 to 6 days after vaccination. Receptors were obtained from a man aged 50-60 years who received an inactivated influenza vaccine.

The sample holds a few counts of this clonotype. The gene calls are TRBV2 and TRBJ2-7; the D gene is possibly TRBD1 (6 bases). V lost 10 bases and J 3 bases, leaving 13 bases between the germline ends. CDR1 and CDR2 (germline): SNHLY, FYNNEI. This CDR3 spans 12 amino acids. The DNA for the CDR3 is TGTGCCATCGCCGGGACATACTACGAGCAGTACTTC. Encoded protein: CAIAGTYYEQYF.

The V and J genes are TRBV2 and TRBJ1-1; no clear D gene. The CDR3 is 14 amino acids. V lost 6 bases and J 0 bases, leaving 11 bases between the germline ends. Germline loops: CDR1 SNHLY, CDR2 FYNNEI. The CDR3 coding sequence is TGTGCCAGCAGAGGAAGGACTATGAACACTGAAGCTTTCTTT. Translating it yields CASRGRTMNTEAFF.

The chain carries TRBV6-1 and TRBJ1-5, with D possibly being TRBD1 (6 bases). V was clipped by 7 bases and J by 4 bases, with 14 bases between them. Germline CDR1 and CDR2: MNHNS and SASEGT. This CDR3 is 14 amino acids long. The CDR3 bases are TGTGCCAGCACCCCTAGGGGGGCGAATCAGCCCCAGCATTTT. It translates to CASTPRGANQPQHF.

The gene calls are TRBV4-3 and TRBJ2-4; a possible D gene is TRBD1 (5 bases). Germline-derived CDR1 and CDR2 are LGHNA and YSLEER. The CDR3 covers 12 residues. Trimming cost V 1 base and J 15 bases, with 13 bases left between them. CDR3 loop: CASSQAQHQGYF. The CDR3 DNA reads as TGCGCCAGCAGCCAAGCACAACACCAGGGGTACTTC.

The chain combines TRBV9 with TRBJ2-5, with D perhaps TRBD2 (5 bases). CDR3 size: 14 residues. Trimming cost V 3 bases and J 4 bases, with 13 bases left between them. Germline V gene data show CDR1 as SGDLS and CDR2 as YYNGEE. The CDR3 protein is CASSDPGKLETQYF. CDR3 DNA: TGTGCCAGCAGCGACCCCGGGAAGCTAGAGACCCAGTACTTC.

The sample holds a few counts of this clonotype. V and J are TRBV12-3 or TRBV12-4 and TRBJ1-6; 7 positions match TRBD1. This CDR3 region has 16 residues. With V trimmed by 6 bases and J by 2 bases, 7 bases remained unmatched. The CDR3 protein is CASSSQGRAYNSPLHF. The CDR3 DNA sequence: TGTGCCAGCAGCTCACAGGGGAGAGCCTATAATTCACCCCTCCACTTT.

This clonotype was observed at least ten times. CDR3 loop: CASSDRASYNEQFF. CDR3 sequence (DNA): TGTGCCAGTTCAGATAGGGCCTCCTACAATGAGCAGTTCTTC. This chain uses TRBV12-3 or TRBV12-4 with TRBJ2-1; unclear D gene. This CDR3 is 14 amino acids long. V was trimmed by 9 bases and J by 0 bases, leaving 12 bases between them.

This clonotype was counted between two and nine times. This chain links TRBV15 with TRBJ2-5; the D is unclear. The CDR3 has 15 amino acids. Trimming removed 0 bases from V and 4 bases from J, with 12 bases in between. Looked up from germline, CDR1 is LNHNV and CDR2 is YYDKDF (reference sequence). The CDR3 is CATSRDRALGETQYF. The CDR3 DNA follows: TGTGCCACCAGCAGAGATCGGGCCTTGGGAGAGACCCAGTACTTC.

The V gene is TRBV20-1, the J gene TRBJ2-3; D is possibly TRBD2 (6 bases). Trimming took off 3 bases at V and 11 bases at J, with 15 bases between the two ends. The CDR3 has 12 amino acids. CDR1 and CDR2 from the germline V gene are DFQATT and SNEGSKA (reference sequence). CDR3 bases: TGCAGTGCTAGGTCGTCCGGGAGTGGGCAGTATTTT. Protein: CSARSSGSGQYF.

Regarding this clonotype: The germline gene is not matched at one end of the junction; a read error may be the cause. The rearrangement joins TRBV10-3 to TRBJ2-5, with D possibly matching TRBD2 (5 bases). The CDR3 is 13 residues long. Germline loops: CDR1 ENHRY, CDR2 SYGVKD. This CDR3 reads CAISEIGVVTLYF. Here the CDR3 DNA reads TGTGCCATCAGTGAAATCGGGGTTGTGACCCTGTACTTC.

The chain has TRBV10-3 and TRBJ2-2; 14 bases fit TRBD2. J gave up 2 bases and V 6 bases, and 5 bases lay outside the gene matches. The CDR3 contains 17 residues. The V gene's germline CDR1 is ENHRY and CDR2 SYGVKD. The DNA for the CDR3 is TGTGCCATCAGGGGACTAGCGGGAGAAGGAAACACCGGGGAGCTGTTTTTT. It yields the protein CAIRGLAGEGNTGELFF.

This clonotype has ten or more counts. The chain has TRBV29-1 and TRBJ1-3; a possible D gene is TRBD1 (6 bases). The CDR3 length is 12 residues. The germline V gene encodes CDR1 SQVTM and CDR2 ANQGSEA. The V gene lost 4 bases and the J gene lost 4 bases, with 8 bases spanning the gap. The CDR3 DNA is TGCAGCGTTGCCGGGACAGGAAACACCATATATTTT. This gives the protein CSVAGTGNTIYF.

A few counts support this clonotype. The chain recombines TRBV18 with TRBJ2-3; 10 nucleotides match TRBD1. CDR1 and CDR2 from the germline V gene are KGHSH and LQKENI. V lost 3 bases, J lost 2 bases, and 2 bases stayed unmatched. This CDR3 is 15 amino acids long. The CDR3 DNA reads as TGTGCCAGCTCACCTCGACAGGGGGCCACAGATACGCAGTATTTT. It codes for CASSPRQGATDTQYF.

The rearrangement links TRBV20-1 to TRBJ1-6; a possible D gene is TRBD1 (5 bases). The germline V gene encodes CDR1 DFQATT and CDR2 SNEGSKA (reference sequence). The germline V and J ends were trimmed by 2 bases and 7 bases, with 6 bases remaining between them. This CDR3 contains 12 residues. The CDR3 region is CSARTGNSPLHF. DNA of the CDR3: TGCAGTGCTAGAACAGGAAATTCACCCCTCCACTTT.

The gene calls are TRBV15 and TRBJ2-2; tentatively, D is TRBD2 (6 bases). The CDR3 is 16 residues long. Germline values: CDR1 LNHNV, CDR2 YYDKDF (reference sequence). Deletions cut 0 bases from V and 6 bases from J, with 14 bases between. This CDR3 reads CATSRDPAGSPGELFF. The CDR3 nucleotides are TGTGCCACCAGCAGAGATCCCGCGGGGTCCCCCGGGGAGCTGTTTTTT. Filled out from reference TRBV15 and TRBJ2-2, the complete variable domain reads DAMVIQNPRYQVTQFGKPVTLSCSQTLNHNVMYWYQQKSSQAPKLLFHYYDKDFNNEADTPDNFQSRRPNTSFCFLDIRSPGLGDTAMYLCATSRDPAGSPGELFFGEGSRLTVL.

This clonotype was seen ten or more times. The chain recombines TRBV28 with TRBJ1-3; D is ambiguous. Germline V CDR1 and CDR2: MDHEN, SYDVKM. The CDR3 has 13 amino acids. Trimming shortened V by 7 bases and J by 2 bases, and 9 bases separated the two germline ends. The CDR3 sequence is CASIRAAGNTIYF. The DNA of the CDR3 is TGTGCCAGCATAAGGGCAGCTGGAAACACCATATATTTT.

The chain links TRBV24-1 to TRBJ2-1; 16 positions match TRBD2. CDR1 and CDR2 (germline): KGHDR, SFDVKD. With 3 bases clipped from V and 11 bases from J, the junction kept 3 bases outside the gene matches. The CDR3 is 15 amino acids. The DNA for the CDR3 is TGTGCCACCAGTGATCCGGGACTAGCGGGGGGGAAGCAGTTCTTC. This codes for CATSDPGLAGGKQFF.

V is TRBV6-1 and J is TRBJ2-1; D may be TRBD2 (6 bases). V was shortened by 4 bases and J by 0 bases, with 16 bases between the two germline ends. Germline CDR1 and CDR2: MNHNS and SASEGT. The CDR3 length is 17 residues. The CDR3 DNA follows: TGTGCCAGCAGTGGTCTCATCCGGGGGAGCTCCTACAATGAGCAGTTCTTC. It encodes CASSGLIRGSSYNEQFF.

This chain connects TRBV12-3 or TRBV12-4 to TRBJ1-6; D perhaps matches TRBD1 (6 bases). The ends were cut back, 4 bases at V and 9 bases at J, with 22 bases in the middle. This CDR3 comprises 17 residues. The CDR3 region is CASSSRGGARAASPLHF. The CDR3 DNA follows: TGTGCCAGCAGTTCTAGGGGGGGGGCGCGTGCCGCTTCACCCCTCCACTTT.